This T cell receptor beta chain came from a study of blood T cells in healthy people across ages. Across the whole study: Capturing about one barcoded beta molecule per two T cells was achieved by template switching.

Worth noting for this clonotype: Its antigen is currently unknown.

General study findings and limits: Versus aged donors, long-lived donors had higher diversity and more naive CD4+ cells. The study found TCR beta diversity correlated strongly with naive T cell percentage. Possibly, changes in expanded clonotypes were confounded because donor CMV status was unknown.

The CDR3 runs 16 residues. Trimming cost V 5 bases and J 0 bases, with 14 bases left between them. Germline V gene data show CDR1 as MDHEN and CDR2 as SYDVKM. Together with a sample-barcoded 5' primer, a J-beta primer mix was included in a second PCR lasting roughly 6 to 12 cycles. TCRdb called the 5' RACE reads again in MiXCR, with one record for every CDR3 protein. The repertoire consists of around 1.1 million distinct CDR3 sequences, with under 40% occurring once and the leading ten covering around 14%. V is TRBV28 and J is TRBJ2-1; D unclear. The sequencing sample was made of blood. The clonotype originates from a young man in good health. The CDR3 DNA follows: TGTGCCAGCAGTCCCCACCGAACACGCTCCTACAATGAGCAGTTCTTC. Its protein product is CASSPHRTRSYNEQFF.